These T cell receptor beta chains were read from a single sample in a study of blood T cells in healthy people across ages. TCRdb itself ran the 5' RACE reads through MiXCR, one entry per CDR3 protein. The table shows some 900,000 distinct CDR3 sequences, with about 48% occurring only once. What was sequenced was blood. Receptors originate from a man aged 25 to 40 in good health. CDR3s include the opening cysteine and the closing phenylalanine or tryptophan. D genes are given only for firm matches. A row's size may be missing; if present it is once, few, many or a size class.

CDR3nt	CDR3aa	d_gene	v_gene	j_gene	abundance
TGCGCCAGCAGCCAAGAGGTCAGGGCGACCTACGAGCAGTACTTC	CASSQEVRATYEQYF	-	TRBV4-3	TRBJ2-7	-
TGCAGTGCTAGCCGCGGGAGGGGAGGCAATGAGCAGTTCTTC	CSASRGRGGNEQFF	TRBD2	TRBV20-1	TRBJ2-1	few
TGTGCCAGCACGCGGGACGGAAACAATGAGCAGTTCTTC	CASTRDGNNEQFF	-	TRBV6-2/TRBV6-3	TRBJ2-1	few
TGTGCCACCCCGGGACATACGTCGACCCAGTACTTC	CATPGHTSTQYF	-	TRBV6-1	TRBJ2-5	-
TGTGCCACGATAGCGGGGGGTTGGGATGAGCAGTTCTTC	CATIAGGWDEQFF	TRBD2	TRBV6-1	TRBJ2-1	few
TGTGCCAGCAGTTACTTGCAGGCTGGGGCCAACGTCCTGACTTTC	CASSYLQAGANVLTF	-	TRBV6-5	TRBJ2-6	few
TGCAGCGTTGAAGTACCGAGGGGGGGAACTAGCACAGATACGCAGTATTTT	CSVEVPRGGTSTDTQYF	-	TRBV29-1	TRBJ2-3	few
TGTGCCAGCATGGGAGGGGCGCTCACAGATACGCAGTATTTT	CASMGGALTDTQYF	TRBD2	TRBV2	TRBJ2-3	-
TGTGCCAGCAGCTTATTGCCGGGCACCATATATTTT	CASSLLPGTIYF	-	TRBV7-2	TRBJ1-3	-
TGTGCCATCAGTGAGTCTAAGGCGGGGACTCGGGAGACCCAGTACTTC	CAISESKAGTRETQYF	-	TRBV10-3	TRBJ2-5	-
TGTGCCAGCAGCCAAGCCTCTGATGGCTACACCTTC	CASSQASDGYTF	-	TRBV3-1	TRBJ1-2	-
TGTGTCAGCAGCTCGTCGACAGGGGGCAATGTCTATGGCTACACCTTC	CVSSSSTGGNVYGYTF	TRBD1	TRBV9	TRBJ1-2	-
TGCGCCAGCAAGGAGGGGGACTACGAGCAGTACTTC	CASKEGDYEQYF	-	TRBV5-1	TRBJ2-7	-
TGTGCCAGCAGCTTACTCGGGGGGTTTTACGAGCAGTACTTC	CASSLLGGFYEQYF	TRBD2	TRBV7-2	TRBJ2-7	-
TGTGCCAGCAGCCCCCGGACAGGGATGAGCTCCTACAATGAGCAGTTCTTC	CASSPRTGMSSYNEQFF	TRBD1	TRBV14	TRBJ2-1	few
TGTGCCAGCAGCCCTATAGGACTAGCGGGGGGGCCCCAGTACTTC	CASSPIGLAGGPQYF	TRBD2	TRBV9	TRBJ2-7	-
TGCGCCAGCAGCTTGGCCCGGTACGACGAGCAGTACTTC	CASSLARYDEQYF	-	TRBV5-1	TRBJ2-7	-
TGTGCCGGCAGTAGAGCCCAGGGAGCCAAAAACATTCAGTACTTC	CAGSRAQGAKNIQYF	-	TRBV6-5	TRBJ2-4	-
TGCAGTGCTGTAGCGGGGGGGCCCAAGGAGACCCAGTACTTC	CSAVAGGPKETQYF	TRBD2	TRBV20-1	TRBJ2-5	few
TGCAGCGTTGACCTAGCGGGGGGGTATTGGAATGAGCAGTTCTTC	CSVDLAGGYWNEQFF	TRBD2	TRBV29-1	TRBJ2-1	few
TGCAGTGCTAGAAGCGCAGGGGGAATCAACGAGCAGTACTTC	CSARSAGGINEQYF	TRBD1	TRBV20-1	TRBJ2-7	many
TGTGCCAGCAGTTATCTTCTAGCGGGGGGGCCCCACGAGCAGTACTTC	CASSYLLAGGPHEQYF	TRBD2	TRBV27	TRBJ2-7	few
TGTGCCAGCAGTGAAGTATGGGATGCAGGAAACACCATATATTTT	CASSEVWDAGNTIYF	-	TRBV2	TRBJ1-3	-
TGTGCCAGCAGCACCACCACGACAGGGGAGAAAGATACGCAGTATTTT	CASSTTTTGEKDTQYF	TRBD1	TRBV11-1	TRBJ2-3	few
TGTGCCACCACGGCGAGCGGGCAAGAGACCCAGTACTTC	CATTASGQETQYF	-	TRBV10-3	TRBJ2-5	-
TGTGCCAGCAGTTCCCTGGGACAGGGAAGGGACGAGCAGTACTTC	CASSSLGQGRDEQYF	TRBD1	TRBV27	TRBJ2-7	-
TGCGCCAGCAGCCAGCCGGGACAGGGTTCCAACGAGCAGTACTTC	CASSQPGQGSNEQYF	TRBD1	TRBV4-1	TRBJ2-7	-
TGTGCCAGCAGCTTACGGGGAGGGGGTCAAAATGAGCAGTTCTTC	CASSLRGGGQNEQFF	-	TRBV7-3	TRBJ2-1	-
TGCGCCAGCAGCTTTGTGACAGGGAAAACCAAAAACATTCAGTACTTC	CASSFVTGKTKNIQYF	TRBD1	TRBV5-1	TRBJ2-4	-
TGCAGTGCTAGGAGTTGGGAAGCTTTCTTT	CSARSWEAFF	-	TRBV20-1	TRBJ1-1	few
TGCGCCAGCAGCTTGGGAGTAGTTGCCTACGAGCAGTACTTC	CASSLGVVAYEQYF	-	TRBV5-1	TRBJ2-7	-
TGTGCCAGCAGCCCAAGGGGCACCCACGAGCAGTACTTC	CASSPRGTHEQYF	-	TRBV7-9	TRBJ2-7	few
TGTGCCAGCAGCCAAGAGAGGGGGCGGGGAAGCTCCTACAATGAGCAGTTCTTC	CASSQERGRGSSYNEQFF	-	TRBV4-2	TRBJ2-1	few
TGCGCCAGCAGCCAAGTAGGGACGGAATACACAGATACGCAGTATTTT	CASSQVGTEYTDTQYF	-	TRBV4-1	TRBJ2-3	-
TGTGCCAGCAGTTTCCGGGGGGGGCCTACCACCGGGGAGCTGTTTTTT	CASSFRGGPTTGELFF	TRBD2	TRBV12-3/TRBV12-4	TRBJ2-2	-
TGCAGTGCTAGAGGTGGGGTCAGGGGAAACACCATATATTTT	CSARGGVRGNTIYF	-	TRBV20-1	TRBJ1-3	-
TGCAGCGGGGGGGCTATGAACACTGAAGCTTTCTTT	CSGGAMNTEAFF	-	TRBV29-1	TRBJ1-1	once
TGTGCCAGCACTATAGCGGACTCAGATACGCAGTATTTT	CASTIADSDTQYF	-	TRBV2	TRBJ2-3	-
TGTGCCAGCAGCTTAGATGATGACCCAGGGGATGGTGAAAAACTGTTTTTT	CASSLDDDPGDGEKLFF	-	TRBV7-9	TRBJ1-4	-
TGTGCCAGCAGTTTAAGTGGGGGCGCCACAGATACGCAGTATTTT	CASSLSGGATDTQYF	-	TRBV28	TRBJ2-3	many
TGCGCCAGCAGCCTCGCGACAGGGGGAGCCTACGAGCAGTACTTC	CASSLATGGAYEQYF	TRBD1	TRBV4-1	TRBJ2-7	few
TGTGCCAGCAGCTCCTCAACAGGGCGGTCCGGGGAGCTGTTTTTT	CASSSSTGRSGELFF	-	TRBV11-3	TRBJ2-2	-
TGTGCCAGCACAGGGAGCCATAATTCACCCCTCCACTTT	CASTGSHNSPLHF	-	TRBV6-5	TRBJ1-6	-
TGTGCCAGCAGTTTATCGTGGCTGGGGGAATATGAGCAGTTCTTC	CASSLSWLGEYEQFF	-	TRBV27	TRBJ2-1	few
TGTGCCAGCAGCTTAGAGGCTAGCCACGAGCAGTACTTC	CASSLEASHEQYF	-	TRBV11-2	TRBJ2-7	many
TGTGCCAGCACAGGGTATAACACTGAAGCTTTCTTT	CASTGYNTEAFF	-	TRBV5-5	TRBJ1-1	-
TGTGCCAGCAGTCAACTTCGCGCGGAGGAGACCCAGTACTTC	CASSQLRAEETQYF	-	TRBV28	TRBJ2-5	-
TGTGCCATTTCACGGAGCACAGATACGCTGTATTTT	CAISRSTDTLYF	-	TRBV12-3/TRBV12-4	TRBJ2-3	-
TGTGCCAGCAGCCGGACTAGCGGGGGAGGAAATACGCAGTATTTT	CASSRTSGGGNTQYF	TRBD2	TRBV6-2/TRBV6-3	TRBJ2-3	few
TGTGCCAGCAGTTTGGAGGGACAGTACACACATACGCAGTATTTT	CASSLEGQYTHTQYF	-	TRBV6-2/TRBV6-3	TRBJ2-3	-